The entry below gives a single TCR beta chain sequence along with its context. In its sample, this clonotype was seen many times. What antigen it recognizes has not been identified. No base quality information exists; no much larger clone differs at one position. Deletion took 1 base off V and 4 bases off J, with a span of 14 bases between the germline ends. CDR1 and CDR2 are drawn from the germline V gene (reference sequence): SEHNR, FQNEAQ. The CDR3 contains 15 residues, cysteine and phenylalanine counted. Just CDR3 DNA is preserved here, 45 bases in frame from base 1. The data derive from a study of T cells in Graves' hyperthyroidism and ophthalmopathy (dated by TCRdb to about 2019). Notes on the research overall: Peripheral blood was sampled at the time of initial diagnosis, prior to any treatment. A discovery cohort of about 96 patients, roughly 43 with Graves' ophthalmopathy and fewer than 65 with stable Graves' hyperthyroidism, was used to find distinguishing TCR V-J signatures. An independent validation cohort of under 20 hyperthyroidism patients and about 15 patients who later progressed to ophthalmopathy tested prospective prediction of ophthalmopathy. The 100 or so discovery patients were divided at random into training and test sets in a 7:3 ratio. The study also compared thyroid tissue and blood T-cell repertoires from roughly 6 Graves' hyperthyroidism patients. After blood sampling, hyperthyroidism patients were treated with methimazole at a starting dose of 30 mg daily, and ophthalmopathy patients were treated with high-dose intravenous methylprednisolone. TCR Vbeta CDR3 sequencing of 120 to 150 peripheral blood samples (under 45 ophthalmopathy, roughly 74 hyperthyroidism and some 17 progressor patients) is reported in the paper. Overall study results and their limits: A model built on a 13 V-J signature distinguished ophthalmopathy from stable hyperthyroidism, reaching approximately 89% sensitivity and under 84% specificity in cross-validation and 80%/75% in testing. Most expanded thyroid clonotypes (frequency above 0.001) were also detected in blood, a finding suggesting that blood repertoires may reflect thyroid immune responses. In validation, the model predicted progression to ophthalmopathy a median of about 5.9 months before onset, with approximately 71% sensitivity and nearly 75% specificity. No statistical method was used to set the sample size in advance, and investigators knew the group allocation.

TCR beta CDR3 regions were amplified from RNA transcripts. For the first round of RT-PCR on the TCR CDR3, the HTBI primer set was used together with the Qiagen OneStep RT-PCR kit. Libraries were constructed in a second round of multiplex PCR, after which size selection and purification were carried out. Sequencing of the libraries was done on an Illumina HiSeq2000 using paired-end 100 bp reads. The source study handled its data this way. SOAPnuke was used to process the raw data, with reads discarded if the reads contained adapters or uncalled bases, had a mean Phred below 15, or lacked an exact constant-primer or identifier match. High-quality paired reads were merged using COPE v1.2.5, and each unique nucleotide sequence was defined as a clonotype. MiTCR v1.1 was used to align clonotypes to the IMGT TRBV, TRBD and TRBJ reference segments. The analysis included only V-J combinations with a frequency above 0.0001, which together covered more than 99% of the repertoires. The TCS score was defined as the ratio of F50 (clonal expansion) to E x V (chaos), calculated using BLOSUM62-based TCRdist between CDR3 peptides within each V-J. Welch's t-statistics and random forest reduced 500 to 550 V-J features to 10 to 15, which were used in a naive Bayes classifier (R e1071). The public reads were quality trimmed at Q25 with fastp and then assembled into clones with MiXCR by TCRdb, keeping productive beta chains. Entries that share a CDR3 protein sequence are merged under the most common genes and DNA. The V and J calls follow TCRdb's processing rather than the paper's. The sample table holds approximately 430,000 distinct CDR3 sequences, of which about a sixth were seen once. The ten largest clones capture approximately 14% of the sample.

Stable Graves' hyperthyroidism was defined as the absence of progression to ophthalmopathy over 18 months of follow-up. Hyperthyroidism patients were aged 18 to 65 years and newly diagnosed, with disease duration of less than 2 months. Any patient with an uncontrolled infection, another autoimmune disease, pregnancy or lactation was excluded. Diagnoses were established on the basis of clinical symptoms, serum thyroxine and TRAb, thyroid ultrasound, and orbital computed tomography. PBMCs were separated from approximately 9.9 ml of fresh peripheral blood using Ficoll-Paque density gradient centrifugation. Total RNA was extracted using Trizol reagent, and RNA quality was assessed on an Agilent 2100 Bioanalyzer.

The chain couples TRBV7-9 to TRBJ2-7; the D gene could be either TRBD1 or TRBD2, each agreeing at 5 bases. What was sequenced was blood. The origin of this receptor is a woman aged 18-30 years with Graves' hyperthyroidism. The sequenced DNA: TGTGCCAGCAGCTTAGTACCCGGGACCGCGTACGAGCAGTACTTC. This yields the protein CASSLVPGTAYEQYF.